This T cell receptor (beta chain) was found in a study of cytomegalovirus exposure and HLA in healthy donors. Study in general: In an earlier analysis, around 100 million unique TCR beta sequences were found from 200 million or so T cells. Study-wide findings and caveats: A further, later analysis showed that HLA-associated TCR beta chains (compared with equally common others) were more clonally expanded. TRBV6-2, TRBV6-3 and some other V segments were excluded as indistinguishable. Trimming of TCR beta V- and J-genes showed a link, identified in a later analysis, to a missense DCLRE1C variant.

13 Jbeta primers and 60 Vbeta primers were used for the PCR. Sequencing used immunoSEQ multiplex PCR; TCRdb keeps in-frame clones, though not all of them. This table holds 150,000 to 200,000 clones, about 88% found once. Germline-derived CDR1 and CDR2 are MNHEY and SMNVEV (reference sequence). The V and J ends lost 5 bases and 9 bases, in that order; junction bases with no gene match: 4. This CDR3 contains 14 residues. As to this clone: Its antigen remains unidentified.

This receptor was identified in a girl under two years old in good health and CMV-seronegative. This chain links TRBV27 with TRBJ2-2, with TRBD1 matching over 12 bases. Sequenced sample: PBMCs. CDR3 amino acids: CASSQGTGGRELFF. Written as DNA, the CDR3 is TGTGCCAGCAGTCAGGGGACAGGGGGCCGGGAGCTGTTTTTT.